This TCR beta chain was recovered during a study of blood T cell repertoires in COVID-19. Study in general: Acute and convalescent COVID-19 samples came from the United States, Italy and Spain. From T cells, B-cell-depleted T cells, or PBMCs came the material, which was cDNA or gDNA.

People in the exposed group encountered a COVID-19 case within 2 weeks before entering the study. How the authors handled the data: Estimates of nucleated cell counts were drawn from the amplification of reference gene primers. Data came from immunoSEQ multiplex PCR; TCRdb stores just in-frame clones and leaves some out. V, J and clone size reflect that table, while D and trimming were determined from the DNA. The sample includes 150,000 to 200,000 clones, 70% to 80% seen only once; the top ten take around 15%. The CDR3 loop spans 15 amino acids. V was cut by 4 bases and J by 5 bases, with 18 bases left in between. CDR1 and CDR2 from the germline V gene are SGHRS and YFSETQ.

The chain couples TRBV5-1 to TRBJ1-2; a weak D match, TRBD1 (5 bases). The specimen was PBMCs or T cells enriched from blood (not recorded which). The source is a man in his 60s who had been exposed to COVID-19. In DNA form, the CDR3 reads TGCGCCAGCAGCCGGGACGCAATCGGGAGTTATGGCTACACCTTC. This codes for CASSRDAIGSYGYTF.